Following are 20 T cell receptor beta chains from one sample sequenced in a study of T-cell reconstitution after alpha-beta-depleted transplantation in children. During its preparation, the TCRbeta library received unique molecular identifiers. TCRdb itself ran the PCR reads through MiXCR, one entry per CDR3 protein. The table records around 480,000 distinct CDR3 sequences, approximately 29% of them present only once. The sequencing used PBMCs from the stem cell graft donor, collected from the stem cell graft. These receptors originate from a human donor who donated a stem cell graft to a child with aplastic anemia.

The chain joins TRBV5-1 to TRBJ2-7; D might be TRBD1 or TRBD2, each matching 6 bases. CDR3 size: 17 residues. V gave up 1 base and J gave up 4 bases, with 21 bases separating them. CDR1 is SGHRS, CDR2 YFSETQ, per germline. The CDR3 DNA reads as TGCGCCAGCAGCTTGACGATAGGGATAAAGGGGGGATACGAGCAGTACTTC. Amino acid sequence: CASSLTIGIKGGYEQYF.

The gene calls are TRBV19 and TRBJ2-7; 10 bases map to TRBD1. Germline V gives CDR1 LNHDA, CDR2 SQIVND (reference sequence). The CDR3 contains 15 residues. The J segment lost 2 bases and the V segment lost 7 bases, leaving 8 bases of the junction unmatched. The CDR3 DNA follows: TGTGCCAGTACCCTAGGGGGACAGGGGCCCTACGAGCAGTACTTC. This sequence encodes CASTLGGQGPYEQYF.

V and J are TRBV5-1 and TRBJ2-4; D may be TRBD1 (5 bases). The CDR3 consists of 17 residues. V dropped 0 bases and J dropped 1 base, with 14 bases sitting between them. The V gene's germline CDR1 is SGHRS and CDR2 YFSETQ. CDR3 sequence: CASSLGQMVVAKNIQYF. The CDR3 DNA sequence: TGCGCCAGCAGCTTGGGACAGATGGTGGTCGCCAAAAACATTCAGTACTTC.

The chain has TRBV15 and TRBJ2-1; D is undetermined. Looked up from germline, CDR1 is LNHNV and CDR2 is YYDKDF (reference sequence). Between the trimmed V and J ends, which lost 3 bases and 7 bases, there was a span of 10 bases. CDR3 length equals 13 residues. The CDR3: CATSSPQRNEQFF. The CDR3 DNA reads TGTGCCACCAGCAGCCCACAGAGGAATGAGCAGTTCTTC. Combining the CDR3 with reference TRBV15 and TRBJ2-1 gives the whole variable domain DAMVIQNPRYQVTQFGKPVTLSCSQTLNHNVMYWYQQKSSQAPKLLFHYYDKDFNNEADTPDNFQSRRPNTSFCFLDIRSPGLGDTAMYLCATSSPQRNEQFFGPGTRLTVL.

The chain uses TRBV12-3 or TRBV12-4 and TRBJ2-7; 8 nucleotides agree with TRBD2. The CDR3 is 15 amino acids. V dropped 3 bases and J dropped 4; count of bases not matched to a gene: 8. The chain's CDR3 is CASSFPSGRMYEQYV. CDR3 nucleotides: TGTGCCAGCAGTTTTCCCAGCGGGAGAATGTACGAGCAGTACGTC.

A few counts support this clonotype. The CDR3 sequence is CASRTFDNTEAFF. In nucleotides, the CDR3 is TGTGCCAGCCGTACTTTCGACAACACTGAAGCTTTCTTT. This chain connects TRBV7-2 to TRBJ1-1, with D uncertain. CDR1 is SGHTA and CDR2 is FQGNSA in the germline V gene. The CDR3 loop spans 13 amino acids. V shed 8 bases and J shed 2 bases, with 12 bases lying between them. Full variable domain (missing parts from reference TRBV7-2 and TRBJ1-1): GAGVSQSPSNKVTEKGKDVELRCDPISGHTALYWYRQSLGQGLEFLIYFQGNSAPDKSGLPSDRFSAERTGGSVSTLTIQRTQQEDSAVYLCASRTFDNTEAFFGQGTRLTVV.

This clonotype was recorded a few times. The rearrangement joins TRBV25-1 to TRBJ1-2, with 7 positions matching TRBD1. Looked up from germline, CDR1 is MGHDK and CDR2 is SYGVNS. Trimming took 6 bases from V and 5 from J; bases not matched to a gene: 9. The CDR3 is 14 residues long. The CDR3 here is CASSKGGTMYGYTF. The CDR3 DNA sequence: TGTGCCAGCAGCAAAGGGGGCACAATGTATGGCTACACCTTC.

This clonotype was picked up a small number of times. The rearrangement links TRBV27 to TRBJ2-7, with 8 bases fitting TRBD2. The CDR3 length is 15 residues. The V and J ends lost 4 bases and 4 bases, in that order; junction bases with no gene match: 9. The germline V gene has CDR1 MNHEY and CDR2 SMNVEV (reference sequence). The CDR3: CASSSGPSGSYEQYF. The CDR3 DNA follows: TGTGCCAGCAGTTCGGGCCCCAGCGGGAGTTACGAGCAGTACTTC.

The V call is TRBV30, the J call TRBJ1-2; D is uncertain. Germline lookup yields CDR1 GTSNPN and CDR2 SVGIG (reference sequence). The ends were cut back, 0 bases at V and 2 bases at J, with 4 bases in the middle. This CDR3 spans 12 amino acids. CDR3 DNA sequence: TGTGCCTGGAGTGTAGTGAACTATGGCTACACCTTC. Its protein is CAWSVVNYGYTF.

The sample holds a few counts of this clonotype. The CDR3 nucleotides are TGCAGTGCTAGAGAATACAGAGCAAATCAGCCCCAGCATTTT. Encoded protein: CSAREYRANQPQHF. This sequence joins TRBV20-1 and TRBJ1-5; D gene uncertain. From germline, CDR1 is DFQATT and CDR2 SNEGSKA (reference sequence). This CDR3 has 14 amino acids. V was cut by 0 bases and J by 4 bases, with 10 bases left in between.

The chain has TRBV20-1 and TRBJ2-1; 9 nucleotides match TRBD2. V shed 5 bases and J 4 bases; nucleotides not matched to a gene: 15. Per the germline V gene, CDR1 is DFQATT and CDR2 is SNEGSKA (reference sequence). There are 17 residues in the CDR3. The CDR3 here is CSAPFGSAGGDYNEQFF. The CDR3, as DNA: TGCAGTGCTCCCTTTGGGTCAGCGGGAGGAGATTACAATGAGCAGTTCTTC.

This chain joins TRBV11-2 and TRBJ2-3; 9 positions match TRBD2. V shed 1 base, J shed 3 bases, and the junction held 2 bases outside the gene matches. Per germline, CDR1 SGHAT and CDR2 FQNNGV. The length of the CDR3 is 15 residues. The CDR3 DNA is TGTGCCAGCAGCTTAGTAGCGGGAGCTACAGATACGCAGTATTTT. Translating gives CASSLVAGATDTQYF. The full variable domain, its missing parts supplied by reference TRBV11-2 and TRBJ2-3, is EAGVAQSPRYKIIEKRQSVAFWCNPISGHATLYWYQQILGQGPKLLIQFQNNGVVDDSQLPKDRFSAERLKGVDSTLKIQPAKLEDSAVYLCASSLVAGATDTQYFGPGTRLTVL.

In this sample, this clonotype turned up a few times. The CDR3 reads CASIRTDNYGYTF. CDR3 DNA: TGTGCCAGCATCAGGACAGACAACTATGGCTACACCTTC. This chain uses TRBV28 with TRBJ1-2; tentatively, D is TRBD1 (6 bases). V lost 7 bases and J 2 bases, leaving 11 bases between the germline ends. This CDR3 is built from 13 residues. From germline, CDR1 is MDHEN and CDR2 SYDVKM.

The CDR3 coding sequence is TGCAGTGCTAGAGGGGAGGTTCGGGGTTATGAGCAGTTCTTC. This encodes CSARGEVRGYEQFF. This chain links TRBV20-1 with TRBJ2-1; TRBD2 might be the D (6 bases). The CDR3 runs 14 residues. Looked up from germline, CDR1 is DFQATT and CDR2 is SNEGSKA (reference sequence). V was cut by 1 base and J by 8 bases, with 15 bases left in between.

This clonotype was detected a few times. The chain uses TRBV20-1 and TRBJ2-3; 12 nucleotides agree with TRBD1. CDR1 and CDR2 (germline): DFQATT, SNEGSKA (reference sequence). V was clipped by 3 bases and J by 7 bases; unmatched bases: 17. The CDR3 has 18 residues. The DNA for the CDR3 is TGCAGTGCTAGTTCCGGGACAGGGGGCGCGAAGGAAGAGTATACGCAGTATTTT. Its protein is CSASSGTGGAKEEYTQYF.

This clonotype showed up just once. J is TRBJ2-5 and V is TRBV28; TRBD1 aligns across 9 bases. CDR3 length equals 17 residues. The germline CDR1 and CDR2 sequences are MDHEN and SYDVKM. Trimming took 3 bases from V and 5 from J; bases not matched to a gene: 13. Here the CDR3 reads CASSFVVTGGVGETQYF. The DNA for the CDR3 is TGTGCCAGCAGTTTTGTCGTAACAGGGGGCGTGGGGGAGACCCAGTACTTC.

The chain uses TRBV9 and TRBJ2-3, with a weak D call TRBD2 (6 bases). The V gene lost 2 bases and the J gene lost 0 bases, with 10 bases spanning the gap. The CDR3 spans 15 residues. From germline, CDR1 is SGDLS and CDR2 YYNGEE. CDR3 bases: TGTGCCAGCAGCGTTCAGGCGGGAAGCACAGATACGCAGTATTTT. Its protein is CASSVQAGSTDTQYF. The full variable domain, with the rest looked up from reference TRBV9 and TRBJ2-3, is DSGVTQTPKHLITATGQRVTLRCSPRSGDLSVYWYQQSLDQGLQFLIQYYNGEERAKGNILERFSAQQFPDLHSELNLSSLELGDSALYFCASSVQAGSTDTQYFGPGTRLTVL.

In this sample, this clonotype turned up a few times. The chain couples TRBV6-1 to TRBJ2-5; a possible D gene is TRBD1 (6 bases). Germline V CDR1 and CDR2: MNHNS, SASEGT. CDR3 length: 15 amino acids. The V end was cut by 7 bases, the J end by 4 bases, with 19 bases between. In DNA, the CDR3 is TGTGCCAGCAAGTACGACAGGCAACGAGGAGAGACCCAGTACTTC. Its translation: CASKYDRQRGETQYF.

This clonotype was seen just once. This sequence joins TRBV14 and TRBJ1-2, with D perhaps matching TRBD1 (5 bases). Trimming removed 0 bases at V and 8 bases at J, with 13 bases between. CDR1 is SGHDN and CDR2 is FVKESK in the germline V gene. This CDR3 has 14 residues. CDR3 in DNA: TGTGCCAGCAGCCAAGATATCTCAGGGTTCGGCTACACCTTC. It codes for CASSQDISGFGYTF.

V gene TRBV7-2 combines with J gene TRBJ1-1, with 10 positions matching TRBD1. CDR1 is SGHTA, CDR2 FQGNSA, per germline. The ends lost 0 bases at V and 10 bases at J; junction bases unmatched: 5. The CDR3 has 14 amino acids. CDR3 nucleotides: TGTGCCAGCAGCTTAGCCGGGACAGGGGATGCAGCTTTCTTT. It translates to CASSLAGTGDAAFF. Full variable domain (remainder filled in from reference TRBV7-2 and TRBJ1-1): GAGVSQSPSNKVTEKGKDVELRCDPISGHTALYWYRQSLGQGLEFLIYFQGNSAPDKSGLPSDRFSAERTGGSVSTLTIQRTQQEDSAVYLCASSLAGTGDAAFFGQGTRLTVV.